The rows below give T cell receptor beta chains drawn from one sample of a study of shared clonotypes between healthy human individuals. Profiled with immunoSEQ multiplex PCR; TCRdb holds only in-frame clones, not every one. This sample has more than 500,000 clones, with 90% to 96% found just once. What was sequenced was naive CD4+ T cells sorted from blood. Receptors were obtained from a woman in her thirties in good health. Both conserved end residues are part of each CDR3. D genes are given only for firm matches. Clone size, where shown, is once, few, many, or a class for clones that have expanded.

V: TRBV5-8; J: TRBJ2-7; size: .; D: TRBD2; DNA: TGTGCCAGCAGCTTGTGGGGGAGGCGGGAGGACTCCTACGAGCAGTACTTC; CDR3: CASSLWGRREDSYEQYF
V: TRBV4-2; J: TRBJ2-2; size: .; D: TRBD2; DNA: TGTGCCAGCAGCCCGTCGACTAGCGTAAACACCGGGGAGCTGTTTTTT; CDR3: CASSPSTSVNTGELFF
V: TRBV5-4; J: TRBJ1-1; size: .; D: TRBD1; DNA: TGTGCCAGCAGCGTACTACAGGGGGCAGGGACTGAAGCTTTCTTT; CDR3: CASSVLQGAGTEAFF
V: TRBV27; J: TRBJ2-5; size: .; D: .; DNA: TGTGCCAGCAGTTTAGCAGGGACAAGGTCTTTAGAGACCCAGTACTTC; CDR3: CASSLAGTRSLETQYF
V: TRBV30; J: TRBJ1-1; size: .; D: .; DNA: TGTGCCTGGAGTTCTTACTACCTCGGGGCGAACACTGAAGCTTTCTTT; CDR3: CAWSSYYLGANTEAFF
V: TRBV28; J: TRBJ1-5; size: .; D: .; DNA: TGTGCCAGCACCACGGAAGGGAGCTGGCCCCAGCATTTT; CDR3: CASTTEGSWPQHF
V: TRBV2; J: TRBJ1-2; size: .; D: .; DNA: TGTGCCAGCAGTAGCGAGGTCAGCACGGCTAGGGTGGGCTACACCTTC; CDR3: CASSSEVSTARVGYTF
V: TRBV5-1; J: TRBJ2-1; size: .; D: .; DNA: TGCGCCAGCAGCTTGCCCGGGAATGAGCAGTTCTTC; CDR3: CASSLPGNEQFF
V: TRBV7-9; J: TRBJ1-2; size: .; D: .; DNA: TGTGCCAGCAGCTTCGAGGGGTCGGACTATGGCTACACCTTC; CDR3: CASSFEGSDYGYTF
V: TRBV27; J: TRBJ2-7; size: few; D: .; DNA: TGTGCCAGCAGGGGGTACCACGAGCAGTACTTC; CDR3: CASRGYHEQYF
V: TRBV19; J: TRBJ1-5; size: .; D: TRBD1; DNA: TGTGCCAGTAGTACGGACAGGGGGGCCAATCAGCCCCAGCATTTT; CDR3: CASSTDRGANQPQHF
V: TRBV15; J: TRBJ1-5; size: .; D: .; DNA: TGTGCCACCAGCAGGGTTAATCAGCCCCAGCATTTT; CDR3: CATSRVNQPQHF
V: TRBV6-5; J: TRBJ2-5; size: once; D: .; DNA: TGTGCCAGCAGTTCTAGGGGAGTTCAAGAGACCCAGTACTTC; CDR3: CASSSRGVQETQYF
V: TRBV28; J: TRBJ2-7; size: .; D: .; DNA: TGTGCCAGCAGACACACCTACGAGCAGTACTTC; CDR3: CASRHTYEQYF
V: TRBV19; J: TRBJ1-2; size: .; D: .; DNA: TGTGCCAGTAGTGCCCAGGACAGCTCCTCTCGAGGCTACACCTTC; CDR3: CASSAQDSSSRGYTF
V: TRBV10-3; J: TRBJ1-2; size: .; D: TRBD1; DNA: TGTGCCACCCTGACAGGGGGTCAACGAGGCTACACCTTC; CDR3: CATLTGGQRGYTF
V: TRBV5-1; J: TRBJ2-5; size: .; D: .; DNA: TGCGCCAGCAGCTTGGTGTCGAGCGGGCACCGGGAGACCCAGTACTTC; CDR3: CASSLVSSGHRETQYF
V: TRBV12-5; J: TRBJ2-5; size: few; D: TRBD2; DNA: TGTGCTAGTGGTAACCCTCTAGCGGGAGGTCCGTACTTC; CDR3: CASGNPLAGGPYF
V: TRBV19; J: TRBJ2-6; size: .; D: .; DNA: TGTGCCAGTTCATCACAGGGTTCCCCTGGGGCCAACGTCCTGACTTTC; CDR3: CASSSQGSPGANVLTF
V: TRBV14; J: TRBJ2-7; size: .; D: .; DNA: TGTGCCAGCAGCCAGAAATATTACGAGCAGTACTTC; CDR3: CASSQKYYEQYF
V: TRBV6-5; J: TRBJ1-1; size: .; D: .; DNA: TGTGCCAGCAACGCGGGGGTAGACACTGAAGCTTTCTTT; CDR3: CASNAGVDTEAFF
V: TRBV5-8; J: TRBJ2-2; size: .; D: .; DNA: TGTGCCAGCAGCCGGACGGAGGCCATCCTAACCGGGGAGCTGTTTTTT; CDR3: CASSRTEAILTGELFF
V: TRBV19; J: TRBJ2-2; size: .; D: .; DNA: TGTGCCAGTAATCAACCGAGGGTTACCGGGGAGCTGTTTTTT; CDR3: CASNQPRVTGELFF
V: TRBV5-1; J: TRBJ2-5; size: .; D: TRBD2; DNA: TGCGCCAGCAGCTTTAGCGGGGGACAAGAGACCCAGTACTTC; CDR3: CASSFSGGQETQYF
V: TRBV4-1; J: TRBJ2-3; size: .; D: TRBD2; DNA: TGCGCCAGCAGCGGGAGGGCCACAGATACGCAGTATTTT; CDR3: CASSGRATDTQYF
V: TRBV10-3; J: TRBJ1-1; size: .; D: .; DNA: TGTGCCATCAGTGAGTCGATAGGGGCAGGACAAAACACTGAAGCTTTCTTT; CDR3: CAISESIGAGQNTEAFF
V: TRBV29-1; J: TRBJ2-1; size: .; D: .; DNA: TGCAGCGTGGGGACCGGCACCTACAATGAGCAGTTCTTC; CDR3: CSVGTGTYNEQFF
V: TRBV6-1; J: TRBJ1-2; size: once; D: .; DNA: TGTGCCAGCAGTATAGGTGAGATCTATGGCTACACCTTC; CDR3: CASSIGEIYGYTF
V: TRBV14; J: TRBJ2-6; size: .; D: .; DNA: TGTGCCAGCAGCCATTCTTCTGGGGCCAACGTCCTGACTTTC; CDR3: CASSHSSGANVLTF
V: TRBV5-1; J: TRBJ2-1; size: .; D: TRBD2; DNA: TGCGCCAGCAGCTCGGCGACTAGCGGAAACTACAATGAGCAGTTCTTC; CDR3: CASSSATSGNYNEQFF
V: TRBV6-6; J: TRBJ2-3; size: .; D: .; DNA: TGTGCCAGCAGGGCAACTAGGCTCACAGATACGCAGTATTTT; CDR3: CASRATRLTDTQYF
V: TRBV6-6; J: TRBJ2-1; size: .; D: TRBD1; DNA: TGTGCCAGCACCCGGACAGGGAAGAAGGAGCAGTTCTTC; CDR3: CASTRTGKKEQFF
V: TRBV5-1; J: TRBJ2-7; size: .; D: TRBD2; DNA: TGCGCCAGCAGCTTGGCCACACTAGCGGGAGGTGAGCAGTACTTC; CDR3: CASSLATLAGGEQYF
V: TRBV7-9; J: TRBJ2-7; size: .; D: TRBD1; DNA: TGTGCCAGCAGCTTTACAGGGGCCTGGTCCCTCTACGAGCAGTACTTC; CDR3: CASSFTGAWSLYEQYF
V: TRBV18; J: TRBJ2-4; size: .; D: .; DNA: TGTGCCAGCTCACCCAGGGAATTTGACGGTGGCATTCAGTACTTC; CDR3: CASSPREFDGGIQYF
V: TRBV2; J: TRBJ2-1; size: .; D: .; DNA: TGTGCCAGCAAGGGAGATGAGCAGTTCTTC; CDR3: CASKGDEQFF
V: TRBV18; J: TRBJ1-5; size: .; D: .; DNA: TGTGCCAGCTCACCGACGGCGGCCAGTCTAGTTAATCAGCCCCAGCATTTT; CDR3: CASSPTAASLVNQPQHF
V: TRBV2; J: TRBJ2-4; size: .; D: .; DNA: TGTGCCAGCAGTGAAAGCGGCATACTACTAGCCAAAAACATTCAGTACTTC; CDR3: CASSESGILLAKNIQYF
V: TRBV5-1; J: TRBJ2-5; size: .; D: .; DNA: TGCGCCAGCAGCTTGGCAGGGGCTTGGGCAGAGACCCAGTACTTC; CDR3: CASSLAGAWAETQYF
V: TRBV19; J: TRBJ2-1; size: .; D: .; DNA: TGTGCCAGTAGTGAACAGGGTTCTTTGGAGCAGTTCTTC; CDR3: CASSEQGSLEQFF
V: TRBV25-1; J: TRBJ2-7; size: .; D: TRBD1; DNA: TGTGCCAGCAGTGAAGGAGGGACAGGGGGCCCCTACGAGCAGTACTTC; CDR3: CASSEGGTGGPYEQYF
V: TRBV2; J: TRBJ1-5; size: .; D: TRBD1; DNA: TGTGCCAGCAGTGAACAGGGGGAAAGTCAGCCCCAGCATTTT; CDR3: CASSEQGESQPQHF
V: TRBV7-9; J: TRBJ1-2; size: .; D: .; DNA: TGTGCCAGCAGCTTAAAAGACATATCGTCCCCGAATGCGGGCTACACCTTC; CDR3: CASSLKDISSPNAGYTF
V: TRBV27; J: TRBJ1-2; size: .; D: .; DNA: TGTGCCAGCAGTTTACAAGGGTTCATTAACTATGGCTACACCTTC; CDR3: CASSLQGFINYGYTF
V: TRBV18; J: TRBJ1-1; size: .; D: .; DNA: TGTGCCAGCTCACCACCCAGCATATCGAACACTGAAGCTTTCTTT; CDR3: CASSPPSISNTEAFF
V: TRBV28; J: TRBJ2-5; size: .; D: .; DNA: TGTGCCAGCAGTGCGTTGGACAAGAAAGAGACCCAGTACTTC; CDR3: CASSALDKKETQYF
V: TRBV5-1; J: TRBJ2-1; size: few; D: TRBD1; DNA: TGCGCCAGTGGTCCGGGACAGGACTACAATGAGCAGTTCTTC; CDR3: CASGPGQDYNEQFF